This T cell receptor beta chain stems from a study of blood T cell repertoires in COVID-19. The CDR3 is 15 amino acids. Germline CDR1 reads SQVTM; CDR2 reads ANQGSEA. V was clipped by 5 bases and J by 2 bases, with 17 bases between them. Some clones are missing from TCRdb's copy, which holds only in-frame ones; the method was immunoSEQ multiplex PCR. The sample yields 220,000 or so clones, roughly 80% seen once. Material: peripheral blood. This sequence was found in a woman in her fifties or sixties with acute or convalescent COVID-19. The chain is built from TRBV29-1 and TRBJ2-3; D is perhaps TRBD2 (6 bases). The CDR3 nucleotides read TGCAGCGTTAAGGAGGGACCGTCTTACACAGATACGCAGTATTTT. As protein: CSVKEGPSYTDTQYF.